The rows below give T cell receptor beta chains drawn from one sample of a study of cytomegalovirus exposure and HLA in healthy donors. Clones were read by immunoSEQ multiplex PCR, and TCRdb kept only the in-frame ones, dropping some. The table includes about 120,000 clones, 65% to 75% detected once. Sample: PBMCs. The source is a man between 40 and 49 years old in good health and CMV-seropositive. Each CDR3 is given with its conserved first and last residue. D genes are given only for firm matches.

>TRBV19|NA
CASSIPPGGREIEQFF
>TRBV7-2|TRBD2
CASSLRAGVKGNEQFF
>TRBV9|NA
CASSPRDTNTEAFF
>TRBV7-9|NA
CASGQENEKLFF
>TRBV20-1|NA
CSGCREETQYF
>TRBV27|TRBD1
CASSYRDSSYEQYF
>TRBV7-8|NA
CASSLIADSEAFF
>TRBV7-9|TRBD1
CASSRDREDQPQHF
>TRBV30|TRBD1
CAWVRTGGKSPLHF
>TRBV11-2|TRBD1
CASSRTGTGTSLYGYTF
>TRBV11-2|TRBD2
CASTPPSGANIQYF
>TRBV9|NA
CASSPRTENNEQFF
>TRBV30|TRBD2
CASGLAGPKGAQYF
>TRBV6-4|NA
CASSDSGRANTEAFF
>TRBV5-5|TRBD1
CASSLAGGANTGELFF
>TRBV27|TRBD1
CASSPGTGGYNSPLHF
>TRBV2|TRBD2
CASNPDTAGLTDTQYF
>TRBV7-2|NA
CASSRVEAQNIQYF
>TRBV5-1|NA
CASSFLTGQPRLRADTQYF
>TRBV6-1|NA
CASSEGATGYPF
>TRBV29-1|NA
CSVEGGAGHEQYF
>TRBV6-5|NA
CASTWLGGTNEKLFF
>TRBV13|TRBD2
CASSTGLAGADTQYF
>TRBV27|NA
CASSSRWGTIYEQYF
>TRBV27|NA
CASGQARGYEQYF
>TRBV5-1|TRBD1
CASRPSGTGGSYTGELFF
>TRBV19|NA
CASSDRGGGPYNEQFF
>TRBV5-4|NA
CASSLGGGEGNEQFF
>TRBV4-1|NA
CASSPLGGSDTQYF
>TRBV10-1|TRBD1
CASSDDRVVTDTQYF
>TRBV9|TRBD2
CASSVSGGGDEQYF
>TRBV7-9|TRBD1
CASSLGGQGHNYGYTF
>TRBV2|NA
CASSEAKGGAKLFF
>TRBV6-1|NA
CASWEGHRSYEQYF
>TRBV28|TRBD1
CASREQGVSNQPQHF
>TRBV27|NA
CASSLGHSYEQYF
>TRBV19|NA
CASSSPLPYNSPLHF